This T cell receptor beta chain originates from a study of CD8+ T cells in alopecia areata. CDR3 length equals 15 residues. Germline lookup yields CDR1 LGHNA and CDR2 YSLEER. V lost 4 bases, J lost 4 bases, and 15 bases lay in between. RNA was isolated and reverse transcribed to cDNA, the sequencing template. The data were produced by immunoSEQ multiplex PCR, yet TCRdb's version contains in-frame clones alone and is incomplete. The repertoire has hundreds of thousands of clones, approximately 72% of them found once; the top ten carry 0.95% to 1.5%. Findings of the study overall: Clarity of TCR sharing across patients fell short of that in mice, possibly HLA-related. Clonality exceeded that of normal scalp in lesional scalp, most notably in alopecia totalis/universalis. Administration of tofacitinib significantly diminished scalp clonality and expanded CD8+ clones within the top 100.

Sample treatment: oral pan-JAK inhibitor, 5-10 mg twice daily. Comments on this clone: Antigen specificity is unknown.

The chain is built from TRBV4-3 and TRBJ2-3, with D possibly TRBD2 on 6 matching bases. The material was CD4+ T cells sorted from blood, obtained at roughly week 45, from a patient treated with tofacitinib. The sequence was obtained from a human donor with alopecia areata. The CDR3: CASSRKEGTADTQYF. CDR3 DNA sequence: TGCGCCAGCAGCCGGAAGGAGGGGACGGCAGATACGCAGTATTTT.